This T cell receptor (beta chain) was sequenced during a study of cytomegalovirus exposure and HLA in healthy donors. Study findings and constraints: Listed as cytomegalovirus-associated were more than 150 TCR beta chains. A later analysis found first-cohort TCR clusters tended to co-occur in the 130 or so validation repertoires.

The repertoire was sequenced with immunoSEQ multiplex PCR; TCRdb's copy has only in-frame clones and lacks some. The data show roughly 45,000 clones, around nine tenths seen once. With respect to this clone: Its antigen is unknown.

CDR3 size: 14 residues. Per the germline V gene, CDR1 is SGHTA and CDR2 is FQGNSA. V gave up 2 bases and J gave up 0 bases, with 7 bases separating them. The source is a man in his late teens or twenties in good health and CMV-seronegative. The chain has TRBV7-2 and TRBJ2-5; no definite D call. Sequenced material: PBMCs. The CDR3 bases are TGTGCCAGCAGCTTACTGCGGAACCAAGAGACCCAGTACTTC. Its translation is CASSLLRNQETQYF.